This TCR beta chain originates from a study of blood T cell repertoires in COVID-19. Study processing details: Amplification from reference gene primers served as the basis for estimated nucleated cell counts. Produced via immunoSEQ multiplex PCR; TCRdb's table is partial and in-frame only. V and J calls and clone size are those listed in that table; D and trimming were worked out from the DNA. The sample includes some 21,000 clones, roughly 91% of them seen just once. Per the germline V gene, CDR1 is LNHDA and CDR2 is SQIVND (reference sequence). J lost 4 bases, V lost 10 bases, and 9 bases had no gene match. The CDR3 consists of 14 residues.

V is TRBV19 and J is TRBJ2-2; 7 bases match TRBD1. This sequence was found in a man between 65 and 85 years old with active COVID-19. What was sequenced was peripheral blood. The CDR3 DNA sequence: TGTGCCACCGTACAGGGGCGTTCCACCGGGGAGCTGTTTTTT. It specifies CATVQGRSTGELFF. Full variable domain (rest looked up from reference TRBV19 and TRBJ2-2): DGGITQSPKYLFRKEGQNVTLSCEQNLNHDAMYWYRQDPGQGLRLIYYSQIVNDFQKGDIAEGYSVSREKKESFPLTVTSAQKNPTAFYLCATVQGRSTGELFFGEGSRLTVL.